A single sample gave rise to the 4 T cell receptor beta chains below, sequenced in a study of CD8+CD57+ T cells in acquired aplastic anemia. Profiles of TCR beta VDJ and CDR3 were generated from a genomic DNA template. One entry per CDR3 protein results from TCRdb running MiXCR on the reads. The sample has 150,000 to 200,000 distinct CDR3 sequences, 64% seen once. Sequenced sample: sorted CD4+, CD8+, or CD8+CD57+ T cells (not recorded which) from PBMCs. The receptors come from a human donor with severe aplastic anemia or a healthy control (not recorded which).

The sample holds many counts of this clonotype. This chain uses TRBV5-8 with TRBJ1-5; 7 nucleotides align to TRBD1. V was clipped by 2 bases and J by 4 bases; unmatched bases: 3. CDR3 size: 14 residues. CDR1 and CDR2 from the germline V gene are SGHTS and YDEGEE. This CDR3 reads CASSFGQVNQPQHF. CDR3 bases: TGTGCCAGCAGCTTCGGACAGGTGAATCAGCCCCAGCATTTT.

This clonotype was seen at least ten times. The chain uses TRBV7-3 and TRBJ2-3, with TRBD1 identical over 7 bases. The junction had 4 bases not matched to a gene; V was cut back by 5 bases and J by 2 bases. The CDR3 is made up of 14 amino acids. Germline V gives CDR1 SGHTA, CDR2 FQGTGA. The DNA for the CDR3 is TGTGCCAGCAGCCCTGGGACAGACACAGATACGCAGTATTTT. It translates to CASSPGTDTDTQYF.

The chain is built from TRBV29-1 and TRBJ1-3, with 7 bases aligning to TRBD1. The CDR3 is 14 residues long. Per germline, CDR1 SQVTM and CDR2 ANQGSEA. With 6 bases clipped from V and 4 bases from J, the junction kept 9 bases outside the gene matches. CDR3 region: CSVGTRGEGNTIYF. The CDR3, as DNA: TGCAGCGTCGGAACCAGGGGGGAGGGAAACACCATATATTTT.

The V call is TRBV7-9, the J call TRBJ2-5, with 9 bases identical to TRBD2. The junction had 6 bases not matched to a gene; V was cut back by 3 bases and J by 4 bases. The germline gives CDR1 SEHNR, CDR2 FQNEAQ (reference sequence). This CDR3 region has 15 residues. The CDR3 here is CASSFRRGGLETQYF. CDR3 sequence (DNA): TGTGCCAGCAGCTTCCGGCGGGGGGGCCTAGAGACCCAGTACTTC.